One sample yielded the 12 T cell receptor beta chains listed below, sequenced in a study of OX40 agonist ivuxolimab in advanced cancers. Sequencing used immunoSEQ multiplex PCR; TCRdb keeps in-frame clones, though not all of them. The sample contains tens of thousands of clones, around 85% of which appear only once. Specimen: CD4+ or CD8+ T cells sorted from blood, collected in a trial of the OX40 agonist ivuxolimab. These receptors were obtained from an adult with an advanced solid tumor such as melanoma, head and neck, liver or kidney cancer.

The J gene is TRBJ1-2, the V gene TRBV9, with 8 bases identical to TRBD1. This CDR3 is built from 16 residues. Germline assignment: CDR1 SGDLS and CDR2 YYNGEE. V shed 0 bases, J shed 8 bases, and the junction held 12 bases outside the gene matches. The CDR3 DNA follows: TGTGCCAGCAGCGTAGCCCTGGGGTCAGGGGGCGGCGGCTACACCTTC. Translated, it gives CASSVALGSGGGGYTF.

V gene TRBV5-5 combines with J gene TRBJ2-7, with D possibly being TRBD1 or TRBD2 (5 bases each). The CDR3 spans 14 residues. Germline CDR1 and CDR2: SGHKS and YYEKEE (reference sequence). V was clipped by 0 bases and J by 6 bases, with 13 bases between them. For the CDR3, the DNA is TGTGCCAGCAGCTTGGTAGGGACCCCGACCGAGCAGTACTTC. Protein product: CASSLVGTPTEQYF.

The chain has TRBV18 and TRBJ2-5, with D perhaps TRBD1 (5 bases). The V and J ends lost 0 bases and 5 bases respectively, with 7 bases between them. The CDR3 runs 13 residues. Germline CDR1 reads KGHSH; CDR2 reads LQKENI. The chain's CDR3 is CASSPPGQETQYF. The CDR3 DNA reads as TGTGCCAGCTCACCACCGGGGCAGGAGACCCAGTACTTC.

V is TRBV19 and J is TRBJ1-2; possibly TRBD1 for D (5 bases). This CDR3 contains 15 residues. V gave up 6 bases and J gave up 2 bases, with 16 bases separating them. The germline V gene has CDR1 LNHDA and CDR2 SQIVND (reference sequence). This chain's CDR3 is CASRGLGTANYGYTF. The CDR3 DNA reads as TGTGCCAGTAGGGGATTGGGGACGGCAAACTATGGCTACACCTTC.

The V call is TRBV7-9, the J call TRBJ2-7; D is ambiguous. The CDR3 contains 13 residues. Trimming took 5 bases from V and 3 from J, leaving 11 bases between them. Germline CDR1 is SEHNR and CDR2 is FQNEAQ (reference sequence). Here the CDR3 reads CASSTPDNYEQYF. DNA for the CDR3: TGTGCCAGCAGCACCCCCGACAACTACGAGCAGTACTTC.

The chain carries TRBV11-2 and TRBJ1-2; D ambiguous. There are 17 residues in the CDR3. The V end lost 8 bases, the J end lost 2 bases, and 24 bases lay between the germline ends. CDR1 is SGHAT, CDR2 FQNNGV, per germline. The CDR3 nucleotides are TGTGCCAGCCCCGGGAGAGAGGACCGAGCGACCAACTATGGCTACACCTTC. Translation gives CASPGREDRATNYGYTF.

This clone was found once. The chain has TRBV4-2 and TRBJ1-2; D perhaps matches TRBD1 (5 bases). V gave up 0 bases and J gave up 4 bases, with 12 bases separating them. The germline gives CDR1 LGHNA, CDR2 YNFKEQ. The CDR3 is 15 residues long. CDR3 residues: CASSQEGVGIYGYTF. Here the CDR3 DNA reads TGTGCCAGCAGCCAAGAAGGGGTGGGTATCTATGGCTACACCTTC.

The CDR3 DNA reads as TGTGCCAGCAGCTTGTATTTGGGGACGCGGGGCTACACCTTC. Its translation: CASSLYLGTRGYTF. This chain uses TRBV5-6 with TRBJ1-2; tentative D call: TRBD1 (5 bases). Trimming pared 1 base from V and 8 bases from J, leaving 15 bases between. Germline V gene lookup returns CDR1 SGHDT and CDR2 YYEEEE. The CDR3 extends over 14 amino acids. The full variable domain, completed using reference TRBV5-6 and TRBJ1-2, is DAGVTQSPTHLIKTRGQQVTLRCSPKSGHDTVSWYQQALGQGPQFIFQYYEEEERQRGNFPDRFSGHQFPNYSSELNVNALLLGDSALYLCASSLYLGTRGYTFGSGTRLTVV.

The V call is TRBV19, the J call TRBJ1-6, with unresolved D. The CDR3 contains 12 residues. V was clipped by 3 bases and J by 5 bases, with 2 bases between them. From germline, CDR1 is LNHDA and CDR2 SQIVND (reference sequence). CDR3 nucleotides: TGTGCCAGTAGTATCGATAATTCACCCCTCCACTTT. It specifies CASSIDNSPLHF.

V usage is TRBV6-6 and J usage is TRBJ2-3; no firm D call. The CDR3 consists of 16 residues. In germline, CDR1 is MNHNY, CDR2 SVGAGI (reference sequence). V dropped 6 bases and J dropped 0 bases, with 16 bases sitting between them. The CDR3 DNA reads as TGTGCCAGCAGCCTCATGGGCTATTCTAGCACAGATACGCAGTATTTT. This translates into CASSLMGYSSTDTQYF.

This chain uses TRBV20-1 with TRBJ1-1; D unclear. The germline gives CDR1 DFQATT, CDR2 SNEGSKA (reference sequence). The CDR3 is 10 amino acids. Trimming removed 6 bases at V and 4 bases at J, with 6 bases between. The CDR3 loop is CSALTTEAFF. CDR3 coding DNA: TGCAGTGCGTTGACCACTGAAGCTTTCTTT.

This clone was observed a few times. The chain combines TRBV30 with TRBJ2-1; D may be TRBD1 (6 bases). The CDR3 is 14 amino acids. Germline CDR1 GTSNPN, CDR2 SVGIG (reference sequence). The V and J ends lost 5 bases and 7 bases respectively, with 18 bases between them. CDR3 nucleotides: TGTGCCTGGGTTCCGTGGGGGCGCAGGAATGAGCAGTTCTTC. Translation: CAWVPWGRRNEQFF.